One sample yielded the 25 T cell receptor beta chains listed below, sequenced in a study of blood T cells in healthy people across ages. The use of a sample-barcoded 5' primer and a J-beta primer mix characterized a second PCR of roughly 6 to 11 cycles. MiXCR was run by TCRdb on the 5' RACE reads, yielding one entry per CDR3 protein. There are under 800,000 distinct CDR3 sequences in the sample; under 25% occur only once, and around 3.4% lies in the top ten. The specimen was blood. Receptors were obtained from a man aged 65 to 85 in good health.

The chain is built from TRBV6-2 or TRBV6-3 and TRBJ2-5; no firm D call. The last part of the DNA fits TRBJ2-7 better; the J call may be wrong. The CDR3 spans 19 residues. Germline CDR1 and CDR2: MNHEY and SVGEGT. CDR3 region: CASSYSQRSAAQTHYEQYF. The CDR3 DNA reads TGTGCCAGCAGTTACTCGCAGAGGAGTGCAGCACAGACCCACTACGAGCAGTACTTC.

The genes are TRBV20-1 and TRBJ2-1, with TRBD1 matching 9 bases. Germline V gene sequence: CDR1 DFQATT, CDR2 SNEGSKA (reference sequence). V dropped 6 bases and J dropped 4; count of bases not matched to a gene: 10. The CDR3 spans 15 residues. The CDR3 coding sequence is TGCAGTGCGTACGACAGGGGGGTCGGGTACAATGAGCAGTTCTTC. Translated: CSAYDRGVGYNEQFF.

This chain uses TRBV20-1 with TRBJ1-1; possible D gene TRBD1, 5 bases. Germline assignment: CDR1 DFQATT and CDR2 SNEGSKA (reference sequence). CDR3 size: 12 residues. CDR3 DNA: TGCAACGCACAGGATTTGAACACTGAAGCTTTCTTT. This sequence encodes CNAQDLNTEAFF.

The table lists this clonotype with a few counts. The chain couples TRBV5-1 to TRBJ2-1, with TRBD2 identical over 11 bases. Germline-derived CDR1 and CDR2 are SGHRS and YFSETQ. Trimming cost V 3 bases and J 1 base; bases outside gene matches: 9. The CDR3 has 18 residues. The DNA for the CDR3 is TGCGCCAGCAGCTACCCCCGGGGACTAGCGGAATCCTACAATGAGCAGTTCTTC. Amino acids: CASSYPRGLAESYNEQFF.

The chain recombines TRBV18 with TRBJ2-5; no reliable D call. Per germline, CDR1 KGHSH and CDR2 LQKENI. The V end was cut by 2 bases, the J end by 3 bases, with 10 bases between. There are 14 residues in the CDR3. DNA of the CDR3: TGTGCCAGCTCACCAGGCGCGGCGGAAGAGACCCAGTACTTC. It translates to CASSPGAAEETQYF.

The chain has TRBV6-6 and TRBJ1-1; no firm D call. V lost 4 bases and J 4 bases, leaving 13 bases between the germline ends. CDR1 is MNHNY and CDR2 is SVGAGI in the germline V gene (reference sequence). The CDR3 runs 14 residues. CDR3 in DNA: TGTGCCAGCAGTTTTGGGGAAAAGGGCACTGAAGCTTTCTTT. Its translation: CASSFGEKGTEAFF.

This clonotype has just one count. The V and J genes are TRBV28 and TRBJ2-7; 10 positions agree with TRBD1. V was clipped by 1 base and J by 9 bases; unmatched bases: 6. CDR1 MDHEN and CDR2 SYDVKM come from the germline V gene. This CDR3 region has 14 residues. In DNA, the CDR3 is TGTGCCAGCAGTTTATCGACAGGGGGCCGAGTGCAGTACTTC. It yields the protein CASSLSTGGRVQYF.

V usage is TRBV27 and J usage is TRBJ2-5; TRBD1 is a possible D gene (5 bases). Trimming shortened V by 7 bases and J by 3 bases, and 12 bases separated the two germline ends. This CDR3 is 13 amino acids long. Germline CDR1 MNHEY, CDR2 SMNVEV (reference sequence). CDR3 sequence (DNA): TGTGCCAGCACCGGACAAGTGGAAGAGACCCAGTACTTC. Amino acids: CASTGQVEETQYF.

The V call is TRBV28, the J call TRBJ1-5, with 9 positions matching TRBD1. The CDR3 length is 16 residues. V was clipped by 6 bases and J by 0 bases; unmatched bases: 6. The V gene's germline CDR1 is MDHEN and CDR2 SYDVKM. The CDR3 protein is CASSRQGGDSNQPQHF. The CDR3 DNA sequence: TGTGCCAGCAGCCGACAGGGGGGGGATAGCAATCAGCCCCAGCATTTT. The entire variable domain, with the rest obtained from reference TRBV28 and TRBJ1-5, is as follows: DVKVTQSSRYLVKRTGEKVFLECVQDMDHENMFWYRQDPGLGLRLIYFSYDVKMKEKGDIPEGYSVSREKKERFSLILESASTNQTSMYLCASSRQGGDSNQPQHFGDGTRLSIL.

This clonotype was observed a few times. This chain's CDR3 is CSARDPGQGKNIQYF. DNA of the CDR3: TGCAGTGCTAGAGATCCCGGACAGGGCAAAAACATTCAGTACTTC. The rearrangement uses TRBV20-1 and TRBJ2-4; 8 nucleotides match TRBD1. Unmatched junction bases numbered 4, after V lost 0 bases and J lost 3 bases. CDR3 size: 15 residues. The V gene's germline CDR1 is DFQATT and CDR2 SNEGSKA (reference sequence).

This clonotype was counted a few times. V and J are TRBV20-1 and TRBJ2-5; 11 nucleotides match TRBD1. The assigned J gene may be wrong: the sequence end matches TRBJ2-1 better. From germline, CDR1 is DFQATT and CDR2 SNEGSKA (reference sequence). The CDR3 contains 16 residues. The CDR3 here is CSARFPGQGGDNEQFF. The CDR3 DNA reads TGCAGTGCTAGATTTCCGGGACAGGGGGGGGACAATGAGCAGTTCTTC.

This sequence joins TRBV6-6 and TRBJ1-6, with a possible D match to TRBD1 (5 bases). Germline values: CDR1 MNHNY, CDR2 SVGAGI (reference sequence). Between the trimmed V and J ends, which lost 6 bases and 6 bases, there was a span of 18 bases. The CDR3 runs 16 residues. CDR3 nucleotides: TGTGCCAGCAGGGCGCAGGGAGGAATGGCTAATTCACCCCTCCACTTT. It yields the protein CASRAQGGMANSPLHF.

This clonotype was detected only a few times. The J gene is TRBJ1-4, the V gene TRBV5-8, with unresolved D. This CDR3 has 14 amino acids. The V gene's germline CDR1 is SGHTS and CDR2 YDEGEE. V lost 6 bases to trimming and J lost 8 bases, with 17 bases between them. CDR3 in DNA: TGTGCCAGCACCGTCCAGCTGGGGTCGGAAAAACTGTTTTTT. Translating it yields CASTVQLGSEKLFF.

This clonotype was picked up one time. The chain employs TRBV11-3 and TRBJ2-1, with 10 positions matching TRBD2. The CDR3 length is 15 residues. V gave up 1 base and J gave up 9 bases; unmatched junction bases: 6. Germline CDR1 and CDR2: SGHNT and YENEEA. The CDR3 protein is CASSLGGSGRREQFF. In nucleotides, the CDR3 is TGTGCCAGCAGCTTAGGGGGTAGCGGGAGGCGTGAGCAGTTCTTC.

A remark on this clonotype: Germline is not matched at one junction end, which may reflect a read error. The rearrangement joins TRBV7-7 to TRBJ2-3; 9 nucleotides align to TRBD2. The CDR3 extends over 15 amino acids. Germline assignment: CDR1 SSHAT and CDR2 FNYEAQ (reference sequence). This chain's CDR3 is CASSLNAGGPDTQYF. In nucleotides, the CDR3 is TGTGCTAGCAGCTTAAACGCGGGAGGGCCTGATACGCAGTATTTT.

V and J are TRBV11-2 and TRBJ2-5, with 7 positions matching TRBD1. The tail of the sequence fits TRBJ2-7 better, so the J call may be wrong. In germline, CDR1 is SGHAT, CDR2 FQNNGV. CDR3 length equals 14 residues. The CDR3 sequence: CASRRPGQTYEQYF. The CDR3 DNA sequence: TGTGCCAGCAGACGTCCGGGACAGACATACGAGCAGTACTTC.

This clonotype was picked up one time. The chain uses TRBV29-1 and TRBJ2-3; D is undetermined. Trimming left V 4 bases short and J 0 bases short, with 17 bases between. CDR1 and CDR2 (germline): SQVTM, ANQGSEA. The CDR3 length is 16 residues. The CDR3 is CSVGPTGPFSTDTQYF. The CDR3 region has the DNA TGCAGCGTTGGCCCGACCGGGCCCTTTAGCACAGATACGCAGTATTTT.

V and J are TRBV27 and TRBJ2-4, with D perhaps given as TRBD1 or TRBD2 (6 bases each). The germline gives CDR1 MNHEY, CDR2 SMNVEV (reference sequence). The CDR3 runs to 16 residues. V shed 0 bases and J shed 2 bases, with 11 bases lying between them. In DNA form, the CDR3 reads TGTGCCAGCAGTTTATCTGGGGGGCGGACCAAAAACATTCAGTACTTC. Translation gives CASSLSGGRTKNIQYF.

The table lists this clonotype with a few counts. J is TRBJ1-2 and V is TRBV12-3 or TRBV12-4, with 9 bases that match TRBD1. This CDR3 contains 13 residues. After removal of 10 bases from V and 4 bases from J, the junction contained 7 bases not matched to a gene. CDR3 amino acids: CATDRGLTYGYTF. The DNA for the CDR3 is TGTGCCACCGACAGGGGGTTAACCTATGGCTACACCTTC.

CDR3 loop: CASHGGPYGYTF. As DNA, the CDR3 is TGTGCCAGCCACGGGGGGCCCTATGGCTACACCTTC. The chain joins TRBV25-1 to TRBJ1-2; D is perhaps TRBD1 (6 bases). From germline, CDR1 is MGHDK and CDR2 SYGVNS. V was cut by 8 bases and J by 4 bases, with 11 bases left in between. There are 12 residues in the CDR3.

This clonotype has just a few counts. V usage is TRBV12-3 or TRBV12-4 and J usage is TRBJ2-5; D perhaps matches TRBD2 (6 bases). TRBJ2-1 explains the end of the DNA better; the J call may be wrong. This CDR3 has 12 amino acids. CDR3 bases: TGTGCCAGCAGCCGCCTTGCGGGGTTACAGTTCTTC. It yields the protein CASSRLAGLQFF.

The chain carries TRBV5-1 and TRBJ2-5, with 10 bases fitting TRBD2. V lost 5 bases, J lost 11 bases, and 12 bases stayed unmatched. CDR3 size: 14 residues. CDR1 is SGHRS and CDR2 is YFSETQ in the germline V gene. Here the CDR3 reads CASREASGSYKQYF. The CDR3 DNA sequence: TGCGCCAGCAGGGAGGCTAGCGGGAGCTACAAGCAGTACTTC. Filled out from reference TRBV5-1 and TRBJ2-5, the complete variable domain reads KAGVTQTPRYLIKTRGQQVTLSCSPISGHRSVSWYQQTPGQGLQFLFEYFSETQRNKGNFPGRFSGRQFSNSRSEMNVSTLELGDSALYLCASREASGSYKQYFGPGTRLLVL.

The J gene is TRBJ1-1, the V gene TRBV20-1; 9 positions match TRBD1. Germline CDR1 is DFQATT and CDR2 is SNEGSKA (reference sequence). The CDR3 is 14 amino acids. The ends lost 6 bases at V and 4 bases at J; junction bases unmatched: 9. This CDR3 reads CSAPTQGAGTEAFF. Here the CDR3 DNA reads TGCAGTGCCCCCACACAGGGGGCTGGCACTGAAGCTTTCTTT.

The chain carries TRBV9 and TRBJ2-1, with 7 positions matching TRBD1. CDR1 SGDLS and CDR2 YYNGEE come from the germline V gene. The CDR3 covers 14 residues. V was pared by 4 bases and J by 4 bases, with 5 bases of the junction left unmatched. CDR3 residues: CASSKRTGYNEQFF. The CDR3 coding sequence is TGTGCCAGCAGCAAAAGGACAGGTTACAATGAGCAGTTCTTC. The full variable domain, with the rest looked up from reference TRBV9 and TRBJ2-1, is DSGVTQTPKHLITATGQRVTLRCSPRSGDLSVYWYQQSLDQGLQFLIQYYNGEERAKGNILERFSAQQFPDLHSELNLSSLELGDSALYFCASSKRTGYNEQFFGPGTRLTVL.

This clonotype has only a few counts. J is TRBJ2-6 and V is TRBV3-1; possibly TRBD1 for D (6 bases). Trimming left V 4 bases short and J 4 bases short, with 14 bases between. The CDR3 contains 16 residues. Germline CDR1 is LGHDT and CDR2 is YNNKEL (reference sequence). In DNA form, the CDR3 reads TGTGCCAGCAGCCGAAAAACAGGGCGCGGGGCCAACGTCCTGACTTTC. Translation: CASSRKTGRGANVLTF.